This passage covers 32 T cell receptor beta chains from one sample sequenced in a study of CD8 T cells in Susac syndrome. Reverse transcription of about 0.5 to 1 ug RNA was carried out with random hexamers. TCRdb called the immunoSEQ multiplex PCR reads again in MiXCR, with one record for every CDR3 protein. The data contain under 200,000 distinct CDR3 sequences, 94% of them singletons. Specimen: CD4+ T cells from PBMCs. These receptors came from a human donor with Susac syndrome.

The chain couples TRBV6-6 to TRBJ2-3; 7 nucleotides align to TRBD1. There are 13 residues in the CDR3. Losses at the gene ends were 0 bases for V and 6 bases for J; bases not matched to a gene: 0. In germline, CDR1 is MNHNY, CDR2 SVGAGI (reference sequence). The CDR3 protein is CASSYSDRDTQYF. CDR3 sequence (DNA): TGTGCCAGCAGTTACTCGGACAGGGATACGCAGTATTTT.

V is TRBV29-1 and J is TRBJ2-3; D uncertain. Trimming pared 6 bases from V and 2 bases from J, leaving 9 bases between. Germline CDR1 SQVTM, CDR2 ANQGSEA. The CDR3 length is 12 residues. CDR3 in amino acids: CSVRKFTDTQYF. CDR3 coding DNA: TGCAGCGTGCGGAAATTCACAGATACGCAGTATTTT.

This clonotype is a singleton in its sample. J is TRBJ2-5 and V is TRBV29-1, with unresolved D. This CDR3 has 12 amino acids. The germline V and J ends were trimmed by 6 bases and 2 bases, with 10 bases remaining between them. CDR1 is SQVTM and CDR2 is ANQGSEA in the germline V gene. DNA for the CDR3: TGCAGCGTGCAGAAAGTGCAAGAGACCCAGTACTTC. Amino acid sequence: CSVQKVQETQYF.

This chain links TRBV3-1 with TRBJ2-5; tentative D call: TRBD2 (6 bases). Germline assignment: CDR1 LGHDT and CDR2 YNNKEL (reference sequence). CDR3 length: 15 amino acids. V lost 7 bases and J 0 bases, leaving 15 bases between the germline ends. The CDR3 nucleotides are TGTGCCAGCACCTTTAGCGGCGCGTACCAAGAGACCCAGTACTTC. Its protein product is CASTFSGAYQETQYF.

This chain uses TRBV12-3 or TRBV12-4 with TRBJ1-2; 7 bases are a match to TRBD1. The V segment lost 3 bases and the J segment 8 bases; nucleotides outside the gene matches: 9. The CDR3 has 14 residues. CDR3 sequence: CASSLTREGGGYTF. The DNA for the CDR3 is TGTGCCAGCAGTTTGACCAGGGAAGGGGGCGGCTACACCTTC.

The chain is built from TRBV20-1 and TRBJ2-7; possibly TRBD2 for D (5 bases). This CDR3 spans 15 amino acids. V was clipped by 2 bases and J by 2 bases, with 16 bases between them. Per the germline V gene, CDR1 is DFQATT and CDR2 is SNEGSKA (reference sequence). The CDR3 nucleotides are TGCAGTGCTAGATCATTCAGGAGCGGAACCTACGAGCAGTACTTC. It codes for CSARSFRSGTYEQYF.

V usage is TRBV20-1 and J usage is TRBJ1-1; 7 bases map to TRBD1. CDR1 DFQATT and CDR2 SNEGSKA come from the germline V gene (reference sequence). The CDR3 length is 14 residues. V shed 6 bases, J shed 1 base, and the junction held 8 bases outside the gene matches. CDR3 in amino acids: CSAPGGGRNTEAFF. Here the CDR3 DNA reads TGCAGTGCCCCAGGGGGAGGGAGGAACACTGAAGCTTTCTTT.

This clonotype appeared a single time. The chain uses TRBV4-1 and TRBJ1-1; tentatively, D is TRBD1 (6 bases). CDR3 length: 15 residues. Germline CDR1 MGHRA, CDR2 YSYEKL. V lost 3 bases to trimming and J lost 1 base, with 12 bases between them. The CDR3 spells CASSHLTGGNTEAFF. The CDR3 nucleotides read TGCGCCAGCAGCCACCTGACAGGAGGGAACACTGAAGCTTTCTTT.

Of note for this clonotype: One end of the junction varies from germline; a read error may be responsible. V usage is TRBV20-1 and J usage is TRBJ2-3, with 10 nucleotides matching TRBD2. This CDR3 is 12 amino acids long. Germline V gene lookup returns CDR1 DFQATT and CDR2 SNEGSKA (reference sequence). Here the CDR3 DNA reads TGCAGTGCTAGTATCGGGACTAGCGACGCCTCTTTT. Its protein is CSASIGTSDASF.

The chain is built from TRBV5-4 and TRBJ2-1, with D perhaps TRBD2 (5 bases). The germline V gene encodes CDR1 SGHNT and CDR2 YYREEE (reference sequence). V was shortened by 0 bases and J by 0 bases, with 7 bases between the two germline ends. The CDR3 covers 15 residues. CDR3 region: CASSLDAGSYNEQFF. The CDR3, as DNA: TGTGCCAGCAGCTTGGATGCGGGCTCCTACAATGAGCAGTTCTTC.

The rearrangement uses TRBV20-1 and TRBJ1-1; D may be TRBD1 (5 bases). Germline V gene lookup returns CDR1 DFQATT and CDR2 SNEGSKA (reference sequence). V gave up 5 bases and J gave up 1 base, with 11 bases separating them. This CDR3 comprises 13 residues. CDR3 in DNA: TGCAGTGCTGCGCGGGGACCGAACACTGAAGCTTTCTTT. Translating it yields CSAARGPNTEAFF.

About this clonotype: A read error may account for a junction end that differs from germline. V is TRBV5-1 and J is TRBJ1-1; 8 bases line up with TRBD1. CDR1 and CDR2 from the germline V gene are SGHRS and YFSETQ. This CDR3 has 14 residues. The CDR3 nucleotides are TGTGCCAGCAGCTTGGACAGGGCGAACACTGAAGCTTTCTTT. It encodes CASSLDRANTEAFF.

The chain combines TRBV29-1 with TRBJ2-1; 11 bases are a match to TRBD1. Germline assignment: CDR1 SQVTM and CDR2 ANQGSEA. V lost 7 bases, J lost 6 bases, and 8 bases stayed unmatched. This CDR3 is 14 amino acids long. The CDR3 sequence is CSAGGQGVSNEQFF. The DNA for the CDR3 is TGCAGCGCCGGGGGACAGGGGGTGAGCAATGAGCAGTTCTTC.

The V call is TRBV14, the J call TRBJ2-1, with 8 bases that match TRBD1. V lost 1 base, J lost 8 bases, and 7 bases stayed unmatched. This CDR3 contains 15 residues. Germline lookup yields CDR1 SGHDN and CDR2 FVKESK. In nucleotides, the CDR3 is TGTGCCAGCAGCCAAGTCAGGACAGGGCGACATGAGCAGTTCTTC. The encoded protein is CASSQVRTGRHEQFF. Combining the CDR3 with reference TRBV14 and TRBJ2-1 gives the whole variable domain EAGVTQFPSHSVIEKGQTVTLRCDPISGHDNLYWYRRVMGKEIKFLLHFVKESKQDESGMPNNRFLAERTGGTYSTLKVQPAELEDSGVYFCASSQVRTGRHEQFFGPGTRLTVL.

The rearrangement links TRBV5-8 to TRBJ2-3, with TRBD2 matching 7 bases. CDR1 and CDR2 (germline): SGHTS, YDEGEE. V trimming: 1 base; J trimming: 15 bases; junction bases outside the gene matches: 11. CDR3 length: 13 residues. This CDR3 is CASSLLGAGHYYF. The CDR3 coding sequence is TGTGCCAGCAGCTTGCTAGGAGCGGGGCACTATTATTTT.

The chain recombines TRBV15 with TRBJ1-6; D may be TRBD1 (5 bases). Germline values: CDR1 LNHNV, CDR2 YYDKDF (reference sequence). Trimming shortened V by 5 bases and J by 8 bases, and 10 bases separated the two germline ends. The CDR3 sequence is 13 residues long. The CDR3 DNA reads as TGTGCCACCAGCCAGGGCCTGGATTCACCCCTCCACTTT. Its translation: CATSQGLDSPLHF.

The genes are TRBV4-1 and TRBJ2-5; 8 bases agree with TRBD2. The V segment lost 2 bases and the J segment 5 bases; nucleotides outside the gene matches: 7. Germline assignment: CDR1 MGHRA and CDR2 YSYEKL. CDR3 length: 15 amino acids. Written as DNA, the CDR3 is TGCGCCAGCAGCCAACGGGGGGGGGCCGGGGAGACCCAGTACTTC. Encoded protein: CASSQRGGAGETQYF.

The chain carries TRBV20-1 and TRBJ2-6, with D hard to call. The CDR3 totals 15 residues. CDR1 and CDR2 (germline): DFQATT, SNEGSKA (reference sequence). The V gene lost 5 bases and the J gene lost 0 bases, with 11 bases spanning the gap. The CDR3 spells CSAPQWSSGANVLTF. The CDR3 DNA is TGCAGTGCTCCCCAGTGGAGCTCTGGGGCCAACGTCCTGACTTTC.

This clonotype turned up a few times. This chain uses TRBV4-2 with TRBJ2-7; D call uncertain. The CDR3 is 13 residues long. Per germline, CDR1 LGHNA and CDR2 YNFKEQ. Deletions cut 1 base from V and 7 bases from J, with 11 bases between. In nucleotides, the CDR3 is TGTGCCAGCAGCCAAGGGGGTTGGGGTGAGCAGTACTTC. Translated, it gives CASSQGGWGEQYF.

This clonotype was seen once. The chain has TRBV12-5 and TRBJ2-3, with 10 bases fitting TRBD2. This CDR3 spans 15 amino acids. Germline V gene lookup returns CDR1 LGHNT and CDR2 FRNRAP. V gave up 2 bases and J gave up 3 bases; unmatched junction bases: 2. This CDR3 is CASGLTAGGTDTQYF. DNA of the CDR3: TGTGCTAGTGGTTTGACAGCGGGGGGGACAGATACGCAGTATTTT.

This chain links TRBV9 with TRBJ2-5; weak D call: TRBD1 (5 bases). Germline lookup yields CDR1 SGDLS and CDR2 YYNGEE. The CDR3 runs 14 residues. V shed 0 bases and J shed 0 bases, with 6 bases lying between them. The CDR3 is CASSVAGNQETQYF. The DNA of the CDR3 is TGTGCCAGCAGCGTAGCAGGGAACCAAGAGACCCAGTACTTC.

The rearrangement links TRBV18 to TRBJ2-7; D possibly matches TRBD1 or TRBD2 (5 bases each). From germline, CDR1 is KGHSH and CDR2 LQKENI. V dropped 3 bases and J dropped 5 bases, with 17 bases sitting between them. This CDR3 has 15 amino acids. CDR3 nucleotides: TGTGCCAGCTCACCTCGAACGGGACCTAGGGACGAGCAGTACTTC. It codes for CASSPRTGPRDEQYF.

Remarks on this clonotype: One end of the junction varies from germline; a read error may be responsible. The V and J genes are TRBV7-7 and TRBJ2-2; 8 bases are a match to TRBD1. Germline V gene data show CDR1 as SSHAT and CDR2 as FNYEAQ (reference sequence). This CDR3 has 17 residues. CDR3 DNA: TGTGCTAGCAGCTTGGACCGGAACAGGGGGTCGTCCGGGGAGCTGTTTTTT. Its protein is CASSLDRNRGSSGELFF.

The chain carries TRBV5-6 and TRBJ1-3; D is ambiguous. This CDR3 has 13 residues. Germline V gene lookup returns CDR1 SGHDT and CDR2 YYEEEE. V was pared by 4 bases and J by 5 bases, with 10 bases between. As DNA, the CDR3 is TGTGCCAGCAGCGAGGCAATGAGAAACACCATATATTTT. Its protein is CASSEAMRNTIYF.

The CDR3 bases are TGTGCCAGCAAAGGGCAGTTAACCGGGGAGCTGTTTTTT. Translation gives CASKGQLTGELFF. V is TRBV12-3 or TRBV12-4 and J is TRBJ2-2; no clear D gene. The CDR3 extends over 13 amino acids. Trimming left V 7 bases short and J 5 bases short, with 11 bases between.

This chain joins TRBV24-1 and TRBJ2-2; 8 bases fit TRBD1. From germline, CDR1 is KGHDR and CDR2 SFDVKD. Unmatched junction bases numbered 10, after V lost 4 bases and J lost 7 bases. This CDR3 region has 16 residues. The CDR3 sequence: CATSESDRGGGGELFF. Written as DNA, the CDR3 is TGTGCCACCAGTGAATCTGACAGGGGTGGAGGCGGGGAGCTGTTTTTT.

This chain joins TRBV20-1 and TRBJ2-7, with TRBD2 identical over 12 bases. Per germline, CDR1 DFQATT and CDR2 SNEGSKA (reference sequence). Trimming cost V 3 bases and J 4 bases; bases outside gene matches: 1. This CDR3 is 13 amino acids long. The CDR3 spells CSASTSGGYEQYF. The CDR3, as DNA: TGCAGTGCTAGTACTAGCGGGGGGTACGAGCAGTACTTC.

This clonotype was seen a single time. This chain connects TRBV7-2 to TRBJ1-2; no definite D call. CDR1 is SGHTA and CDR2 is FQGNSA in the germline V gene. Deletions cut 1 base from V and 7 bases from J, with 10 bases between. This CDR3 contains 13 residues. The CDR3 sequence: CASSLDGFGGYTF. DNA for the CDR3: TGTGCCAGCAGCTTAGACGGATTCGGTGGCTACACCTTC. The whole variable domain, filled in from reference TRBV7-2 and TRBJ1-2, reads GAGVSQSPSNKVTEKGKDVELRCDPISGHTALYWYRQSLGQGLEFLIYFQGNSAPDKSGLPSDRFSAERTGGSVSTLTIQRTQQEDSAVYLCASSLDGFGGYTFGSGTRLTVV.

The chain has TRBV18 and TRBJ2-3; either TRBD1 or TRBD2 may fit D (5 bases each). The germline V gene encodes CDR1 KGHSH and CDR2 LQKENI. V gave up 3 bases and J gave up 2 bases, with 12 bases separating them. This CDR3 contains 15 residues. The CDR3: CASSPPGTHTDTQYF. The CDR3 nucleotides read TGTGCCAGCTCACCTCCCGGGACCCACACAGATACGCAGTATTTT.

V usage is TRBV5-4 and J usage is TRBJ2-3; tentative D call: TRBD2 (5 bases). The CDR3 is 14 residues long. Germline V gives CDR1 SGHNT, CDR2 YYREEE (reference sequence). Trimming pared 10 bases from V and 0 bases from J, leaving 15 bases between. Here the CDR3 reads CASSSRTSTDTQYF. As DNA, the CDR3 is TGTGCCTCTTCCTCCCGGACTAGCACAGATACGCAGTATTTT.

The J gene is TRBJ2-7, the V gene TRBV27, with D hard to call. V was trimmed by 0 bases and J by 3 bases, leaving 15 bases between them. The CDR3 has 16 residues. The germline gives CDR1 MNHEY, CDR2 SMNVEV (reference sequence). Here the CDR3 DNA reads TGTGCCAGCAGTTTATCGATGGCGCGCTGGGGCTACGAGCAGTACTTC. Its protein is CASSLSMARWGYEQYF.

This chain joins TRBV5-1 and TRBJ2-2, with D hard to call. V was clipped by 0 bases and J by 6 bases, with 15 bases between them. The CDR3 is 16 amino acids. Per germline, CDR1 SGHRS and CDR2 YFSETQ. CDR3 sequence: CASSLAPGNSAGELFF. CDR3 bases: TGCGCCAGCAGCTTGGCCCCTGGGAACTCTGCCGGGGAGCTGTTTTTT.